This T cell receptor beta chain is from a study of CD4 T cells in relation to SARS-CoV-2 and coronaviruses. Assay used: immunoSEQ multiplex PCR; TCRdb lists only in-frame clones, some missing. The table lists just under 20,000 clones, approximately 82% of them singletons, with around a tenth in the top ten. Before the COVID-19 pandemic, during about 2011-2019, CD4+ T cells were taken from unexposed donors. After less than 11 days of culture, CD4+ T cells were isolated. In germline, CDR1 is SGHVS, CDR2 FQNEAQ. The CDR3 contains 17 residues. J was trimmed by 3 bases and V by 2 bases; bases with no gene match: 11. Comment on this clone: The antigen is unknown.

Source material: CD4+ T cells from PBMCs, cultured in vitro. The rearrangement uses TRBV7-8 and TRBJ2-7; 9 positions match TRBD1. This TCR derives from a human donor in good health. The CDR3 nucleotides read TGTGCCAGCAGCTTAACCCATTCATGGGACAGGGTCTACGAGCAGTACTTC. Its translation: CASSLTHSWDRVYEQYF.